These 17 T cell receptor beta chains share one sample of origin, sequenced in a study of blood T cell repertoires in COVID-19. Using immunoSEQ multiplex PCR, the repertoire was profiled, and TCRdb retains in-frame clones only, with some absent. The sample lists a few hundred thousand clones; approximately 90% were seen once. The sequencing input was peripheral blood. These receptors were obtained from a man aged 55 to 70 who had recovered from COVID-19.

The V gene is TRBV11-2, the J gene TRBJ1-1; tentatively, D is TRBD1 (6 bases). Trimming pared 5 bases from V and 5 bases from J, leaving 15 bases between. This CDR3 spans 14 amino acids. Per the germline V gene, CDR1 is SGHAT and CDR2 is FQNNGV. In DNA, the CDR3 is TGTGCCAGCAGCCCACGGGGGGCGAGAACTGAAGCTTTCTTT. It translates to CASSPRGARTEAFF.

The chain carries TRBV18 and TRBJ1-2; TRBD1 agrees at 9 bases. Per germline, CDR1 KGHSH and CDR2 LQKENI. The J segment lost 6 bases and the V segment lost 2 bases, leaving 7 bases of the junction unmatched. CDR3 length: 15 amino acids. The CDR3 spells CASSPRGQGVHGYTF. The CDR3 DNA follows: TGTGCCAGCTCACCAAGGGGACAGGGAGTCCATGGCTACACCTTC.

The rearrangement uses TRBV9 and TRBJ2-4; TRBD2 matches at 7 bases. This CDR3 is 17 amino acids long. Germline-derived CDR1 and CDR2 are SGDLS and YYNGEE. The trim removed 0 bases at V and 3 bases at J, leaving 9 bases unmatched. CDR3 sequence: CASSVDLGGGVKNIQYF. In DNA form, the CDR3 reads TGTGCCAGCAGCGTAGACCTTGGGGGAGGGGTCAAAAACATTCAGTACTTC.

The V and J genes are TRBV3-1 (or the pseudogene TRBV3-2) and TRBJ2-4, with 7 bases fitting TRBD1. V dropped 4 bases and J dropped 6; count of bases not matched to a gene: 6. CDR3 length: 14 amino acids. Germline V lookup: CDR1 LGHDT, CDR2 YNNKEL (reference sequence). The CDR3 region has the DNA TGTGCCAGCAGCCGAACAGGGGTCCCAAACATTCAGTACTTC. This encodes CASSRTGVPNIQYF.

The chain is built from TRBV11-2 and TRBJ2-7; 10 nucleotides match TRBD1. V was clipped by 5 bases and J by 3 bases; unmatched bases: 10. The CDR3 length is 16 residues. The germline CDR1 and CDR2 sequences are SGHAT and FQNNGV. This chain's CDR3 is CASSAGDRGFIYEQYF. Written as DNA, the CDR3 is TGTGCCAGCAGCGCCGGGGACAGGGGATTTATCTACGAGCAGTACTTC.

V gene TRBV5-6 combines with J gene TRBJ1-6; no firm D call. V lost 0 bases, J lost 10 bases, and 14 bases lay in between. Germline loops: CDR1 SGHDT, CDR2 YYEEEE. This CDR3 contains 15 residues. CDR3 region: CASSLGQAGGSPLHF. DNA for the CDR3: TGTGCCAGCAGCTTGGGGCAGGCGGGTGGGTCACCCCTCCACTTT.

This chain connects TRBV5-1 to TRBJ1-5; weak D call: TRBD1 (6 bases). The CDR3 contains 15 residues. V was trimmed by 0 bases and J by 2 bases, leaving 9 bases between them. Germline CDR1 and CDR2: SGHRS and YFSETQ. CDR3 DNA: TGCGCCAGCAGCTTGGAAGGGGGGGGCAATCAGCCCCAGCATTTT. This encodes CASSLEGGGNQPQHF.

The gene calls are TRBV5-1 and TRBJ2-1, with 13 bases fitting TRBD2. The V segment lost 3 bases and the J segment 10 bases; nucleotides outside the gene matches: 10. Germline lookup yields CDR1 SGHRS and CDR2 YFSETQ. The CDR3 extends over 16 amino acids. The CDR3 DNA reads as TGCGCCAGCAGCTCCACACCACTAGCGGGGGGGCACGAGCAGTTCTTC. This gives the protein CASSSTPLAGGHEQFF.

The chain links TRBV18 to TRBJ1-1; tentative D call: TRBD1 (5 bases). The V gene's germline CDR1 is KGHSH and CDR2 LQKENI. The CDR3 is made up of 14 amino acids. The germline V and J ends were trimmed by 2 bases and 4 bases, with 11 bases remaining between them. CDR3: CASSPIPQGTEAFF. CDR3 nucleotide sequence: TGTGCCAGCTCACCAATTCCCCAGGGCACTGAAGCTTTCTTT.

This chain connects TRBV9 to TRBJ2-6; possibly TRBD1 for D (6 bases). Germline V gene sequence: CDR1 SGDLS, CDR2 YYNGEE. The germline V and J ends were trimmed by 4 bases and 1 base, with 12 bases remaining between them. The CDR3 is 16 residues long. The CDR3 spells CASSPHRVSGANVLTF. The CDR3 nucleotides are TGTGCCAGCAGCCCACACAGGGTTTCTGGGGCCAACGTCCTGACTTTC.

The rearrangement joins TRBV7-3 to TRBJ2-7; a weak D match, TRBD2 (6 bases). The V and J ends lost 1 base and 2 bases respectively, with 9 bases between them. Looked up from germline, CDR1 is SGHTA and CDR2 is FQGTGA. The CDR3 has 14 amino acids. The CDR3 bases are TGTGCCAGCAGCTTAATGGGGGGAACCTACGAGCAGTACTTC. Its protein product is CASSLMGGTYEQYF.

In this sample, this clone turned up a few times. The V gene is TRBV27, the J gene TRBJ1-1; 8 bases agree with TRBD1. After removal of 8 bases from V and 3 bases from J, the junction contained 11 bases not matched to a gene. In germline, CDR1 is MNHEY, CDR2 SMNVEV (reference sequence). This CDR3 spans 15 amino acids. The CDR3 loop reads CASRISGGVDTEAFF. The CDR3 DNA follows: TGTGCCAGCCGGATCTCAGGGGGCGTGGACACTGAAGCTTTCTTT.

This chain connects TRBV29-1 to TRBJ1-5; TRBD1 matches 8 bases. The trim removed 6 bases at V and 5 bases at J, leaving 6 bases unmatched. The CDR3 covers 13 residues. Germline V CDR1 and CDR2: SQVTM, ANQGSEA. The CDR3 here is CSVTDRGYQPQHF. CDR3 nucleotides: TGCAGCGTGACCGACAGGGGCTATCAGCCCCAGCATTTT.

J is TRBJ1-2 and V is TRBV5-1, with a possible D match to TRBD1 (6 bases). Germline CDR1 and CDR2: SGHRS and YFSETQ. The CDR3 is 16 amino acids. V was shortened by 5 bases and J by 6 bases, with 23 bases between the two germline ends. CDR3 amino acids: CASSSEQGKRKDGYTF. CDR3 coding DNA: TGCGCCAGCAGTTCCGAACAGGGAAAACGGAAGGATGGCTACACCTTC.

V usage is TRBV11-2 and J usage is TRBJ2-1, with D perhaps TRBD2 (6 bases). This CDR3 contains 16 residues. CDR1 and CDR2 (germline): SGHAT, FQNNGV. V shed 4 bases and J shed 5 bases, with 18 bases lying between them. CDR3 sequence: CASSSRDFLLDNEQFF. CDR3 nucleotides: TGTGCCAGCAGCTCTCGGGACTTTCTACTCGACAATGAGCAGTTCTTC.

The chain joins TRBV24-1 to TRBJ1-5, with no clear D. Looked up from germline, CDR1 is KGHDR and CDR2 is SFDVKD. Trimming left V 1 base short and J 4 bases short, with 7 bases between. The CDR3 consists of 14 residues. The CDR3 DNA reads TGTGCCACCAGTGATTTACAGACGAATCAGCCCCAGCATTTT. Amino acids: CATSDLQTNQPQHF.

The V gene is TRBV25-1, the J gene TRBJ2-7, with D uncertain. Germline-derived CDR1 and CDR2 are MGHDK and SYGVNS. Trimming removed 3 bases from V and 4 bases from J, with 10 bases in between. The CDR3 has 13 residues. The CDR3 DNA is TGTGCCAGCAGTGAGGGCCGAAAGTACGAGCAGTACTTC. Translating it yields CASSEGRKYEQYF.